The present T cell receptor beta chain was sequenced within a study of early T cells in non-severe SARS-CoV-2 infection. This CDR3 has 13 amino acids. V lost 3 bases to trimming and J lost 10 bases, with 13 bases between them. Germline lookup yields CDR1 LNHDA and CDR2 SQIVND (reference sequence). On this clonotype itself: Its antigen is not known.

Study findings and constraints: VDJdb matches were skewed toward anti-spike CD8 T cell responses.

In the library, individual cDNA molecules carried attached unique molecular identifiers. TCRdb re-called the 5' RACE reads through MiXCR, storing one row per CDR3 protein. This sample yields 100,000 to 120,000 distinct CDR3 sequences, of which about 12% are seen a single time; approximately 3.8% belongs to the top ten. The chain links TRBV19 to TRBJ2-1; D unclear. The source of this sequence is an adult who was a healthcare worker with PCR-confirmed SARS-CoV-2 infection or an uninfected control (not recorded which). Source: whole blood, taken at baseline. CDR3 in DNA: TGTGCCAGTAGTATTAGGCCTGCCCTAGAGCAGTTCTTC. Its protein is CASSIRPALEQFF.